Described below is a single T cell receptor beta chain sequence and its context. Trimming pared 2 bases from V and 3 bases from J, leaving 8 bases between. The germline V gene encodes CDR1 LGHNA and CDR2 YNFKEQ. CDR3 length: 13 amino acids. This entry comes from a study of blood T cell repertoires in COVID-19. Study background: COVID-19 samples from acute and convalescent phases originated in the United States, Italy and Spain. T cells, B-cell-depleted T cells, or PBMCs supplied cDNA or gDNA.

Original methodology: Amplification of reference gene primers was used by the study to estimate nucleated cell counts. Profiling relied on immunoSEQ multiplex PCR, and the TCRdb table lists in-frame clones only, not all of them. The V and J calls and clone size were taken over from that table, and D and trimming were inferred from the DNA. The table has roughly 130,000 clones, roughly 83% seen once; the top ten hold about 12%. The receptor comes from a woman aged 25 to 39 who had recovered from COVID-19. Sequencing was done on a sample of peripheral blood. The V call is TRBV4-2, the J call TRBJ2-7; D is uncertain. CDR3 loop: CASSQKLVYEQYF. Written as DNA, the CDR3 is TGTGCCAGCAGCCAAAAGTTAGTCTACGAGCAGTACTTC.